The clone carrying this TCR beta chain was recorded a few times. Its antigen remains unidentified. The sample is drawn from a study of regulatory T cells in long-lasting Graves disease. Study-level points and caveats: Sharing of public clonotypes was greater in persistent patients (under 3,000) than in new patients (almost 1,000). Persistent disease was characterized by preferential usage of TRBV28, TRBJ1-2 and TRBJ2-5.

Germline CDR1 is SEHNR and CDR2 is FQNEAQ (reference sequence). The length of the CDR3 is 20 residues. The ends lost 4 bases at V and 2 bases at J; junction bases unmatched: 14. HTBI primers from iRepertoire and Arm-PCR of CDR3 regions yielded the TCR beta libraries. TCRdb independently ran MiXCR on the multiplex PCR reads; one entry per CDR3 protein. The sample holds 390,000 or so distinct CDR3 sequences, approximately 23% seen once. Time point here: persistent/refractory GD, antithyroid drugs over 5 years with positive TRAb. Extracted PBMC RNA gave rise to the TCR library. The clonotype comes from a woman aged 40 to 55 with Graves disease. This rearrangement joins TRBV7-9 to TRBJ2-5, with 15 nucleotides matching TRBD2. Specimen: peripheral blood mononuclear cells (PBMCs), collected when the disease was refractory, from a patient treated with antithyroid drugs. The CDR3 reads CASSSHRGLAGGSHQETQYF. In DNA, the CDR3 is TGTGCCAGCAGCTCCCATCGCGGACTAGCGGGAGGGTCCCATCAAGAGACCCAGTACTTC.